Listed here are 26 T cell receptor beta chains from one sample, sequenced in a study of early T cells in non-severe SARS-CoV-2 infection. In TCRdb, the 5' RACE reads were re-called with MiXCR into one record per CDR3 protein. In the table there are more than 50,000 distinct CDR3 sequences, approximately 15% of which are singletons. The sequencing here drew on whole blood, taken at baseline. The origin of the receptors is an adult who was a healthcare worker with PCR-confirmed SARS-CoV-2 infection or an uninfected control (not recorded which).

In its sample, this clonotype was seen a few times. The V and J genes are TRBV5-1 and TRBJ2-1; D may be TRBD1 (5 bases). The CDR3 spans 13 residues. V was shortened by 0 bases and J by 5 bases, with 6 bases between the two germline ends. Germline CDR1 reads SGHRS; CDR2 reads YFSETQ. Here the CDR3 reads CASSLGQHNEQFF. CDR3 DNA sequence: TGCGCCAGCAGCTTGGGACAGCACAATGAGCAGTTCTTC.

At least ten counts were recorded for this clonotype. The chain employs TRBV12-3 or TRBV12-4 and TRBJ2-3, with 7 positions matching TRBD2. The CDR3 loop spans 17 amino acids. V shed 3 bases and J 2 bases; nucleotides not matched to a gene: 11. This chain's CDR3 is CASSLKLNSGYTDTQYF. CDR3 in DNA: TGTGCCAGCAGTTTGAAGTTGAATAGCGGGTACACAGATACGCAGTATTTT.

The rearrangement joins TRBV11-3 to TRBJ2-1, with D unclear. V shed 8 bases and J shed 2 bases, with 10 bases lying between them. The CDR3 contains 13 residues. The germline CDR1 and CDR2 sequences are SGHNT and YENEEA. CDR3 bases: TGTGCCAGCGGTGTGAGTACCTACAATGAGCAGTTCTTC. Translation: CASGVSTYNEQFF. The full variable domain, in which reference TRBV11-3 and TRBJ2-1 provide the parts outside the CDR3, is EAGVVQSPRYKIIEKKQPVAFWCNPISGHNTLYWYLQNLGQGPELLIRYENEEAVDDSQLPKDRFSAERLKGVDSTLKIQPAELGDSAVYLCASGVSTYNEQFFGPGTRLTVL.

The chain combines TRBV2 with TRBJ2-3; TRBD2 aligns across 13 bases. V was pared by 3 bases and J by 3 bases, with 3 bases of the junction left unmatched. Germline CDR1 reads SNHLY; CDR2 reads FYNNEI. There are 16 residues in the CDR3. CDR3 loop: CASSDWTSGGTDTQYF. CDR3 bases: TGTGCCAGCAGTGATTGGACTAGCGGGGGAACAGATACGCAGTATTTT.

This clonotype has more than one count but fewer than ten. The chain has TRBV5-1 and TRBJ2-6; D gene uncertain. The CDR3 sequence is 13 residues long. The V end lost 4 bases, the J end lost 1 base, and 3 bases lay between the germline ends. CDR1 is SGHRS and CDR2 is YFSETQ in the germline V gene. The DNA of the CDR3 is TGCGCCAGCAGCCATTCTGGGGCCAACGTCCTGACTTTC. Protein: CASSHSGANVLTF.

The J gene is TRBJ2-1, the V gene TRBV13; D uncertain. The CDR3 extends over 18 amino acids. Germline-derived CDR1 and CDR2 are PRHDT and FYEKMQ (reference sequence). V gave up 2 bases and J gave up 6 bases, with 23 bases separating them. DNA for the CDR3: TGTGCCAGCAGCTTACCCACTCATATGGCCAGGATAAGCAATGAGCAGTTCTTC. Translating it yields CASSLPTHMARISNEQFF.

The V and J genes are TRBV30 and TRBJ1-5; D is unresolved. The CDR3 sequence is 14 residues long. V lost 3 bases and J 2 bases, leaving 11 bases between the germline ends. Germline V CDR1 and CDR2: GTSNPN, SVGIG (reference sequence). The CDR3 DNA reads TGTGCCTGGAGCCTATTTGGGGGCAATCAGCCCCAGCATTTT. Encoded protein: CAWSLFGGNQPQHF.

This clonotype was seen a handful of times. The rearrangement uses TRBV6-1 and TRBJ2-7; the match to TRBD2 covers 9 bases. Germline values: CDR1 MNHNS, CDR2 SASEGT. The CDR3 consists of 14 residues. The trim removed 1 base at V and 6 bases at J, leaving 4 bases unmatched. CDR3 sequence (DNA): TGTGCCAGCAGTGAAGTGCTAGCGGGACCCGAGCAGTACTTC. It codes for CASSEVLAGPEQYF.

The chain recombines TRBV6-5 with TRBJ2-2, with D possibly matching TRBD2 (5 bases). The V gene lost 7 bases and the J gene lost 2 bases, with 14 bases spanning the gap. Per germline, CDR1 MNHEY and CDR2 SVGAGI. This CDR3 has 15 residues. CDR3 sequence: CASTTGLLNTGELFF. The CDR3, as DNA: TGTGCCAGCACAACCGGACTTCTTAACACCGGGGAGCTGTTTTTT.

This clonotype was picked up a small number of times. CDR3 coding DNA: TGTGCCAGCAGCCAACTAGGGGGGACGGCTTTCTTT. Its protein is CASSQLGGTAFF. The chain uses TRBV3-1 and TRBJ1-1; possibly TRBD1 for D (6 bases). Germline V gene data show CDR1 as LGHDT and CDR2 as YNNKEL (reference sequence). V lost 2 bases, J lost 11 bases, and 12 bases lay in between. This CDR3 comprises 12 residues.

This clonotype has just a few counts. The chain couples TRBV11-2 to TRBJ2-1; no definite D call. The V end was cut by 6 bases, the J end by 8 bases, with 17 bases between. Germline V gene data show CDR1 as SGHAT and CDR2 as FQNNGV. There are 14 residues in the CDR3. CDR3: CASRPTLPFDEQFF. The DNA of the CDR3 is TGTGCCAGCAGACCCACACTTCCCTTCGATGAGCAGTTCTTC.

The V gene is TRBV25-1, the J gene TRBJ2-7; D not certain. The V end was cut by 2 bases, the J end by 2 bases, with 7 bases between. The germline CDR1 and CDR2 sequences are MGHDK and SYGVNS. The CDR3 loop spans 13 amino acids. Here the CDR3 reads CASSEDRPYEQYF. CDR3 nucleotides: TGTGCCAGCAGTGAAGACCGCCCCTACGAGCAGTACTTC.

The CDR3: CASSSNPQGPSYGYTF. Written as DNA, the CDR3 is TGTGCCAGCAGTTCCAACCCACAGGGGCCCTCCTATGGCTACACCTTC. This sequence joins TRBV12-3 or TRBV12-4 and TRBJ1-2, with 7 bases that match TRBD1. The CDR3 loop spans 16 amino acids. V was pared by 4 bases and J by 4 bases, with 12 bases of the junction left unmatched.

The gene calls are TRBV5-1 and TRBJ2-3; D possibly corresponds to TRBD2 (6 bases). V shed 3 bases and J shed 0 bases, with 14 bases lying between them. CDR1 SGHRS and CDR2 YFSETQ come from the germline V gene. The CDR3 sequence is 16 residues long. This CDR3 is CASSWGPSGSTDTQYF. CDR3 coding DNA: TGCGCCAGCAGCTGGGGTCCCAGCGGGAGCACAGATACGCAGTATTTT.

The chain has TRBV27 and TRBJ2-2; 7 nucleotides match TRBD1. Per germline, CDR1 MNHEY and CDR2 SMNVEV (reference sequence). Trimming at V came to 6 bases and at J to 2 bases, leaving 9 bases not matched to a gene. This CDR3 region has 16 residues. CDR3 coding DNA: TGTGCCAGCAGCCAGTCAGGGGGTACTAACACCGGGGAGCTGTTTTTT. Its translation: CASSQSGGTNTGELFF.

J is TRBJ1-5 and V is TRBV11-2; TRBD1 agrees at 10 bases. V trimming: 0 bases; J trimming: 4 bases; junction bases outside the gene matches: 6. Germline assignment: CDR1 SGHAT and CDR2 FQNNGV. The CDR3 totals 17 residues. Written as DNA, the CDR3 is TGTGCCAGCAGCTTAGATGCCGGGACAGGGGTAAATCAGCCCCAGCATTTT. This codes for CASSLDAGTGVNQPQHF.

The V call is TRBV3-1, the J call TRBJ1-2; D remains unclear. Germline V gene lookup returns CDR1 LGHDT and CDR2 YNNKEL (reference sequence). V dropped 0 bases and J dropped 2 bases, with 10 bases sitting between them. The CDR3 loop spans 15 amino acids. CDR3 sequence: CASSQEYRTNYGYTF. In DNA, the CDR3 is TGTGCCAGCAGCCAAGAGTACCGGACCAACTATGGCTACACCTTC.

This clonotype was found a few times. The V gene is TRBV28, the J gene TRBJ2-1, with D possibly being TRBD1 (6 bases). This CDR3 contains 16 residues. Trimming took 5 bases from V and 8 from J, leaving 22 bases between them. Looked up from germline, CDR1 is MDHEN and CDR2 is SYDVKM. CDR3 in amino acids: CASSGGQPLGVDEQFF. The CDR3 nucleotides read TGTGCCAGCAGTGGCGGACAGCCCCTTGGTGTCGATGAGCAGTTCTTC.

The genes are TRBV7-9 and TRBJ2-7; tentatively, D is TRBD1 (5 bases). V lost 4 bases to trimming and J lost 2 bases, with 12 bases between them. The CDR3 loop spans 14 amino acids. Germline V gene sequence: CDR1 SEHNR, CDR2 FQNEAQ (reference sequence). The CDR3 loop reads CASSSADKTYEQYF. CDR3 bases: TGTGCCAGCAGCTCGGCGGACAAAACCTACGAGCAGTACTTC.

V is TRBV6-2 or TRBV6-3 and J is TRBJ1-5; D uncertain. CDR3 length: 15 residues. The germline V gene encodes CDR1 MNHEY and CDR2 SVGEGT. Trimming took off 2 bases at V and 0 bases at J, with 8 bases between the two ends. CDR3 sequence (DNA): TGTGCCAGCAGTTACGACGGGCTTAGCAATCAGCCCCAGCATTTT. Translation gives CASSYDGLSNQPQHF.

This clonotype has just a few counts. The chain is built from TRBV7-3 and TRBJ2-3; no clear D gene. CDR1 and CDR2 from the germline V gene are SGHTA and FQGTGA. The CDR3 totals 14 residues. V was shortened by 3 bases and J by 0 bases, with 7 bases between the two germline ends. The CDR3 spells CASSFAVSTDTQYF. CDR3 sequence (DNA): TGTGCCAGCAGCTTCGCAGTTAGCACAGATACGCAGTATTTT.

V and J are TRBV12-3 or TRBV12-4 and TRBJ1-4, with a possible D match to TRBD1 (5 bases). This CDR3 region has 13 residues. V was shortened by 8 bases and J by 0 bases, with 7 bases between the two germline ends. In DNA form, the CDR3 reads TGTGCCAGCCGGGACTCAACTAATGAAAAACTGTTTTTT. Translation: CASRDSTNEKLFF.

This chain connects TRBV29-1 to TRBJ2-7; 9 positions match TRBD1. CDR3 length: 14 amino acids. V trimming: 3 bases; J trimming: 1 base; junction bases outside the gene matches: 4. Germline CDR1 reads SQVTM; CDR2 reads ANQGSEA. The CDR3 loop reads CSVEGQGGSYEQYF. The DNA of the CDR3 is TGCAGCGTTGAGGGACAGGGAGGATCCTACGAGCAGTACTTC.

This clonotype came up many times. V gene TRBV6-6 combines with J gene TRBJ2-4; D might be TRBD1 (6 bases). This CDR3 is 15 amino acids long. Trimming removed 2 bases from V and 1 base from J, with 9 bases in between. Germline V lookup: CDR1 MNHNY, CDR2 SVGAGI (reference sequence). This CDR3 is CASSYATGAKNIQYF. DNA of the CDR3: TGTGCCAGCAGTTACGCCACAGGGGCCAAAAACATTCAGTACTTC.

The V gene is TRBV5-1, the J gene TRBJ2-3; D is perhaps TRBD1 or TRBD2 (5 bases each). CDR1 and CDR2 from the germline V gene are SGHRS and YFSETQ. The CDR3 covers 14 residues. V was shortened by 4 bases and J by 0 bases, with 9 bases between the two germline ends. The CDR3 DNA follows: TGCGCCAGCAGCCCGGGGCCTAGCACAGATACGCAGTATTTT. As protein: CASSPGPSTDTQYF.

The chain recombines TRBV5-1 with TRBJ2-1; maybe TRBD1 (5 bases). The V end was cut by 0 bases, the J end by 2 bases, with 9 bases between. The CDR3 has 15 amino acids. Per germline, CDR1 SGHRS and CDR2 YFSETQ. Here the CDR3 DNA reads TGCGCCAGCAGCTTGGGGTCAGGGCCCTACAATGAGCAGTTCTTC. Translating gives CASSLGSGPYNEQFF.